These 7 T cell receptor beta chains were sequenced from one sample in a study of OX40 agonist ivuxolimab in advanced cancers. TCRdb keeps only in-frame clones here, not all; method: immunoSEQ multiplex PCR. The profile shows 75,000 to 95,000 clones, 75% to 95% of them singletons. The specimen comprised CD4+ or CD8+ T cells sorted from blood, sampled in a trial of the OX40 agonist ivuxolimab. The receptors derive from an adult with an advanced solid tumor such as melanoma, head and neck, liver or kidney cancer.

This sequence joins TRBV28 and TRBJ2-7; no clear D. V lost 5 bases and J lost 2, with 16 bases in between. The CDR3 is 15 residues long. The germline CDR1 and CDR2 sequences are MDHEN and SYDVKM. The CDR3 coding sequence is TGTGCCAGCAGTGGAACAGTACCCGACGCCTACGAGCAGTACTTC. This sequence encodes CASSGTVPDAYEQYF.

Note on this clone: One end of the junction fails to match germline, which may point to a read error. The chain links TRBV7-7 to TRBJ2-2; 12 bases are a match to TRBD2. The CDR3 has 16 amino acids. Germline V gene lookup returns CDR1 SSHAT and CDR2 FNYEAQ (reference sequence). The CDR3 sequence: CASSLAGGPGTGELFF. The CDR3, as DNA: TGTGCTAGCAGCCTAGCGGGAGGGCCGGGCACCGGGGAGCTGTTTTTT.

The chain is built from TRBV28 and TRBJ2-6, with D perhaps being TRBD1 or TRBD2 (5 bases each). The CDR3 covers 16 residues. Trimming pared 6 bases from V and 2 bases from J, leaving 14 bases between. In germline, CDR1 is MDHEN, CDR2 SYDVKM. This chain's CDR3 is CASSPSGSAGANVLTF. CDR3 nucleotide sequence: TGTGCCAGCAGCCCTTCAGGGAGTGCTGGGGCCAACGTCCTGACTTTC.

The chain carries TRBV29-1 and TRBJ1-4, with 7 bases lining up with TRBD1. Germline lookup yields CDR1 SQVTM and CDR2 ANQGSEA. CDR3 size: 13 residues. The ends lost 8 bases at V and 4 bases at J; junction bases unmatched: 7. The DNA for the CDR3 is TGCAGCCTCCCCGGGACAGATAATGAAAAACTGTTTTTT. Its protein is CSLPGTDNEKLFF.

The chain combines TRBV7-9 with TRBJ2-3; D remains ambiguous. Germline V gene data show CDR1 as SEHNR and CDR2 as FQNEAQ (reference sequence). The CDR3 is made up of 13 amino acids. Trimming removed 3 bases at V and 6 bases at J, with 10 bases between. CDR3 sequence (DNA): TGTGCCAGCAGCTTGGTGCTGGGGGATACGCAGTATTTT. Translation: CASSLVLGDTQYF.

The CDR3 DNA reads TGTGCCAGCAGCTTAGACTACATATACAATGAGCAGTTCTTC. It translates to CASSLDYIYNEQFF. The chain links TRBV7-2 to TRBJ2-1; D call uncertain. The V gene lost 1 base and the J gene lost 4 bases, with 8 bases spanning the gap. The CDR3 is 14 residues long. Germline-derived CDR1 and CDR2 are SGHTA and FQGNSA. The variable domain in full, with the rest retrieved from reference TRBV7-2 and TRBJ2-1, is GAGVSQSPSNKVTEKGKDVELRCDPISGHTALYWYRQSLGQGLEFLIYFQGNSAPDKSGLPSDRFSAERTGGSVSTLTIQRTQQEDSAVYLCASSLDYIYNEQFFGPGTRLTVL.

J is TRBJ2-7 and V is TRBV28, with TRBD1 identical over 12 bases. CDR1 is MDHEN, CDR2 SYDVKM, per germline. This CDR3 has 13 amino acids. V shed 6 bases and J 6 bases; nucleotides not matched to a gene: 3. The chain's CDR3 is CASRGTGGFEQYF. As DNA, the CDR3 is TGTGCCAGCAGGGGGACAGGGGGCTTCGAGCAGTACTTC. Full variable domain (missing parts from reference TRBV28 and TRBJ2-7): DVKVTQSSRYLVKRTGEKVFLECVQDMDHENMFWYRQDPGLGLRLIYFSYDVKMKEKGDIPEGYSVSREKKERFSLILESASTNQTSMYLCASRGTGGFEQYFGPGTRLTVT.